The following is a T cell receptor (beta chain) sequence with its context. Each CDR3 protein is one row after TCRdb ran MiXCR on the 5' RACE reads. The sample holds approximately 590,000 distinct CDR3 sequences; roughly 9.9% are singletons and the top ten take roughly 3.2%. This record belongs to a study of identical twins. The CDR3 consists of 16 residues. Germline values: CDR1 LGHNT, CDR2 FRNRAP. The ends were cut back, 2 bases at V and 0 bases at J, with 11 bases in the middle. Separately, the same data were catalogued under a study of yellow fever vaccine responses in identical twins. This second study notes: Reports say the vaccine T cell response in twins looked partly convergent and partly personalized.

Sequencing was done on a sample of PBMCs. This receptor was taken from a woman aged 18-30 years in good health. The rearrangement links TRBV12-5 to TRBJ2-1, with D unresolved. For the CDR3, the DNA is TGTGCTAGTGGTTTGTTCGACACTCGCTCCTACAATGAGCAGTTCTTC. Translating gives CASGLFDTRSYNEQFF.